A single sample gave rise to the 9 T cell receptor beta chains below, sequenced in a study of blood T cell repertoires in COVID-19. The repertoire was sequenced with immunoSEQ multiplex PCR; TCRdb's copy has only in-frame clones and lacks some. The sample lists about 120,000 clones, over 55% seen once, with 2% to 2.5% in the top ten. Material for sequencing was peripheral blood. Receptors were obtained from a woman between 65 and 79 years old with acute or convalescent COVID-19.

The V and J genes are TRBV19 and TRBJ2-7; D possibly corresponds to TRBD1 (6 bases). This CDR3 has 14 residues. V gave up 2 bases and J gave up 3 bases, with 11 bases separating them. Germline assignment: CDR1 LNHDA and CDR2 SQIVND (reference sequence). The CDR3 spells CASSIRTDGYEQYF. The CDR3 region has the DNA TGTGCCAGTAGTATACGGACAGATGGCTACGAGCAGTACTTC.

The chain joins TRBV6-2 or TRBV6-3 to TRBJ2-5, with 8 bases matching TRBD2. The CDR3 is 15 amino acids. Per the germline V gene, CDR1 is MNHEY and CDR2 is SVGEGT. The trim removed 6 bases at V and 1 base at J, leaving 7 bases unmatched. CDR3 amino acids: CASSPAGVPQETQYF. The CDR3 DNA reads as TGTGCCAGCAGCCCAGCGGGAGTTCCCCAAGAGACCCAGTACTTC.

This sequence joins TRBV7-9 and TRBJ2-3; 12 positions agree with TRBD2. The V segment lost 4 bases and the J segment 6 bases; nucleotides outside the gene matches: 8. Germline V gene data show CDR1 as SEHNR and CDR2 as FQNEAQ (reference sequence). The length of the CDR3 is 16 residues. In DNA form, the CDR3 reads TGTGCCAGCAGCTCCTCTAGCGGGGGGGTTTCGGATACGCAGTATTTT. The encoded protein is CASSSSSGGVSDTQYF.

This chain links TRBV6-4 with TRBJ2-2; TRBD2 agrees at 12 bases. Per the germline V gene, CDR1 is MRHNA and CDR2 is SNTAGT. Losses at the gene ends were 3 bases for V and 4 bases for J; bases not matched to a gene: 0. The CDR3 consists of 15 residues. The DNA of the CDR3 is TGTGCCAGCAGTGAACTAGCGGGAGGCACCGGGGAGCTGTTTTTT. It translates to CASSELAGGTGELFF.

The sample holds one count of this clone. The genes are TRBV6-6 and TRBJ1-2, with TRBD1 as a possible D gene (5 bases). CDR1 and CDR2 (germline): MNHNY, SVGAGI (reference sequence). V was shortened by 5 bases and J by 5 bases, with 9 bases between the two germline ends. CDR3 size: 12 residues. This chain's CDR3 is CASSPGGYGYTF. DNA for the CDR3: TGTGCCAGCAGTCCCGGGGGGTATGGCTACACCTTC.

Remarks on this clone: Other DNA sequences of this sample code for an identical CDR3. The CDR3 reads CASSQDRGYGYTF. CDR3 sequence (DNA): TGCGCCAGCAGCCAAGATCGGGGCTATGGCTACACCTTC. The rearrangement links TRBV4-3 to TRBJ1-2; D remains ambiguous. Trimming left V 0 bases short and J 4 bases short, with 6 bases between. Germline CDR1 is LGHNA and CDR2 is YSLEER. CDR3 size: 13 residues.

The V gene is TRBV3-1 (or the pseudogene TRBV3-2), the J gene TRBJ1-2, with D tentatively TRBD1 (5 bases). The CDR3 consists of 14 residues. V was shortened by 1 base and J by 5 bases, with 11 bases between the two germline ends. Germline V lookup: CDR1 LGHDT, CDR2 YNNKEL (reference sequence). In DNA form, the CDR3 reads TGTGCCAGCAGCCAAGTGTCCAGGGATTATGGCTACACCTTC. This encodes CASSQVSRDYGYTF.

The rearrangement joins TRBV19 to TRBJ1-5; D remains ambiguous. Trimming cost V 5 bases and J 6 bases, with 14 bases left between them. CDR1 and CDR2 (germline): LNHDA, SQIVND (reference sequence). This CDR3 is 14 amino acids long. The CDR3 is CASSGGRWGQPQHF. The CDR3 DNA reads as TGTGCCAGTAGTGGCGGGCGGTGGGGTCAGCCCCAGCATTTT. Full variable domain (missing parts from reference TRBV19 and TRBJ1-5): DGGITQSPKYLFRKEGQNVTLSCEQNLNHDAMYWYRQDPGQGLRLIYYSQIVNDFQKGDIAEGYSVSREKKESFPLTVTSAQKNPTAFYLCASSGGRWGQPQHFGDGTRLSIL.

A few counts support this clone. The gene calls are TRBV28 and TRBJ2-2; 13 bases map to TRBD2. The CDR3 contains 17 residues. Trimming took 4 bases from V and 5 from J; bases not matched to a gene: 7. Germline CDR1 is MDHEN and CDR2 is SYDVKM. The CDR3 here is CASSSPSGLAGTGELFF. DNA for the CDR3: TGTGCCAGCAGTTCTCCCTCGGGACTAGCGGGAACCGGGGAGCTGTTTTTT.